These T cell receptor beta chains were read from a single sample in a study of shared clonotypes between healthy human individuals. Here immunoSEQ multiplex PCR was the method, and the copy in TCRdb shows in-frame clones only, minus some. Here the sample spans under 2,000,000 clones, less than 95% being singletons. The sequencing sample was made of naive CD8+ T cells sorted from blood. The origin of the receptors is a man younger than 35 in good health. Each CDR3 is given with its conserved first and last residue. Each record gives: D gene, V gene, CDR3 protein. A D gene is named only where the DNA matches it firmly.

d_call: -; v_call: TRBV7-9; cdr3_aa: CASSPPGHWGDTQYF
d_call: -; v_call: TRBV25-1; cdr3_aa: CASSEFDGKSYNEQFF
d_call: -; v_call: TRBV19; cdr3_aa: CASSMAAANEQFF
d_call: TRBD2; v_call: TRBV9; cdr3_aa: CASSLSGKLDTQYF
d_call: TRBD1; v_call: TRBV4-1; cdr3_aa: CASSPPPGGEGNTEAFF
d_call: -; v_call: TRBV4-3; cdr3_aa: CASSPRDVMKGLFF
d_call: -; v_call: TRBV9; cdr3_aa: CASSVGGSEGEKLFF
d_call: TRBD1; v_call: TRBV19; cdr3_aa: CASSLRQGLNTEAFF
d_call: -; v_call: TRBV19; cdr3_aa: CASSMSPDLSSYNEQFF
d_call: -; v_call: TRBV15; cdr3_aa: CATSRGTDNSNQPQHF
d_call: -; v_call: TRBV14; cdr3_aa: CASSQEPSYPFGYTF
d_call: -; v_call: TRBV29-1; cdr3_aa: CSVDAPDTQYF
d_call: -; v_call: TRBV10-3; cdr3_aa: CAISDSEIGQNTGELFF
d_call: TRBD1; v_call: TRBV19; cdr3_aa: CASSPWDRVNYGYTF
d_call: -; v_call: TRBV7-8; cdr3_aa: CASSLAGVYEQYF
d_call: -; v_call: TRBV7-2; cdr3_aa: CASNPGSGTDTQYF
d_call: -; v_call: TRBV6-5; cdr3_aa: CASSYSEGIYEQYF
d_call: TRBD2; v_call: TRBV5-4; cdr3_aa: CASSLDIAGGSTDTQYF
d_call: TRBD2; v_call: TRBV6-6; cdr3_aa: CASSYGTTAAQETQYF
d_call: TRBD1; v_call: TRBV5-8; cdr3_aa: CASSLAGGDEQYF
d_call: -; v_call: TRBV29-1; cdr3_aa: CSVEDYGPVLETQYF
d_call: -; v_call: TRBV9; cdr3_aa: CASSVGAPNTYEQYF
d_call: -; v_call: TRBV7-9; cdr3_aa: CASSGDEHGQYF
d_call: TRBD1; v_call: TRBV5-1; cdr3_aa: CASKAGTGAPMGSGANVLTF
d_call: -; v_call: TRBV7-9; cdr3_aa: CASSSGPMNTEAFF
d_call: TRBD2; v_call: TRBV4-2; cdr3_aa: CASSPYTSGVPHEQFF
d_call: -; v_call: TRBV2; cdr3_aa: CASSEALQVILETQYF
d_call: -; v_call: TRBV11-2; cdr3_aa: CASSLSEGGPTETQYF
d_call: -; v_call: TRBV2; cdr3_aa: CASTFLPDPDTQYF
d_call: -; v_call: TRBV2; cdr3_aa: CASSVARLSYEQYF
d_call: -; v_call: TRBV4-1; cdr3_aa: CASSQGPAAAGNTIYF
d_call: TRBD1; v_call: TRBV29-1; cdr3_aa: CSVVGTGGGEQYF
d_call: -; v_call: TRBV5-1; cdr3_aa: CASRKVGSTDTQYF
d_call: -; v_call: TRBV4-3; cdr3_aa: CASSRILGGRGEGINEKLFF
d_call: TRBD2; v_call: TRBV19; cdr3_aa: CASSKSLGSGRYVGELFF
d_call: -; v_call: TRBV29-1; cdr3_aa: CSSKGGAEGGNTIYF
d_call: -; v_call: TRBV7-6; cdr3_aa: CASSLVSAYNEQFF
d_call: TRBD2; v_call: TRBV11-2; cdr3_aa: CASSLLAGAFTDTQYF
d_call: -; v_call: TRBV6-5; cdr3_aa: CASSFSVGTYNEQFF
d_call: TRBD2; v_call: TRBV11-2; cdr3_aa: CASSLDWRLAGDPLYEQYF
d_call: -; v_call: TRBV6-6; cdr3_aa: CASRTGTGAYEQYF
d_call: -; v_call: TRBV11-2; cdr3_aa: CASSLDPYYEQYF
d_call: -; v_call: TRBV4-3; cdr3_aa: CASSQARINTNIQYF